This passage covers 21 T cell receptor beta chains from one sample sequenced in a study of identical twins. TCRdb independently ran MiXCR on the 5' RACE reads; one entry per CDR3 protein. In the table there are roughly 500,000 distinct CDR3 sequences, less than 25% of which are singletons. The same specimen was also included in a second study, on T cells expressing NK-cell markers.

Material for sequencing was CD4+ T cells sorted from blood. The receptor set was obtained from a woman aged 18-30 years in good health.

V usage is TRBV23-1 and J usage is TRBJ1-2; D is perhaps TRBD1 (6 bases). TRBV23-1 counts as an open reading frame of uncertain function. The CDR3 is 13 residues long. The CDR3 DNA follows: TGCGTCAGGGGATTATTGGCTAACTATGGCTACACCTTC. Protein sequence: CVRGLLANYGYTF.

This clonotype has only a few counts. The chain couples TRBV20-1 to TRBJ2-3; the D gene is possibly TRBD2 (6 bases). CDR1 is DFQATT and CDR2 is SNEGSKA in the germline V gene (reference sequence). The V gene lost 5 bases and the J gene lost 6 bases, with 12 bases spanning the gap. This CDR3 is built from 12 residues. This CDR3 reads CSAVRGGDTQYF. The CDR3 nucleotides are TGCAGTGCTGTCCGGGGAGGTGATACGCAGTATTTT.

The chain recombines TRBV7-2 with TRBJ1-4, with 7 bases fitting TRBD1. The trim removed 7 bases at V and 5 bases at J, leaving 10 bases unmatched. Per the germline V gene, CDR1 is SGHTA and CDR2 is FQGNSA. The CDR3 spans 15 residues. CDR3 amino acids: CASKKGANPNEKLFF. Here the CDR3 DNA reads TGTGCCAGCAAGAAGGGGGCGAATCCCAATGAAAAACTGTTTTTT.

The chain carries TRBV20-1 and TRBJ1-1; D uncertain. Germline CDR1 and CDR2: DFQATT and SNEGSKA (reference sequence). CDR3 size: 12 residues. Trimming removed 2 bases at V and 11 bases at J, with 15 bases between. CDR3 sequence: CSARYNRLAAFF. The CDR3 DNA sequence: TGCAGTGCTAGATACAATCGTCTTGCGGCTTTCTTT.

This clonotype was counted ten times or more. The gene calls are TRBV20-1 and TRBJ2-7; D possibly matches TRBD1 or TRBD2 (5 bases each). V was clipped by 1 base and J by 5 bases, with 15 bases between them. The germline V gene has CDR1 DFQATT and CDR2 SNEGSKA (reference sequence). This CDR3 spans 14 amino acids. CDR3 sequence (DNA): TGCAGTGCTAGAGGCCGGGACGGGCAAGACGAGCAGTACTTC. Its translation: CSARGRDGQDEQYF.

V gene TRBV6-1 combines with J gene TRBJ2-5; D is unclear. The CDR3 sequence is 13 residues long. Germline V lookup: CDR1 MNHNS, CDR2 SASEGT. Trimming removed 5 bases from V and 4 bases from J, with 11 bases in between. The CDR3 DNA follows: TGTGCCAGCAGTCAAGGTAGTAGAGAGACCCAGTACTTC. Protein product: CASSQGSRETQYF.

The chain combines TRBV7-8 with TRBJ2-5; weak D call: TRBD1 (6 bases). This CDR3 contains 13 residues. CDR1 SGHVS and CDR2 FQNEAQ come from the germline V gene. The V end lost 7 bases, the J end lost 4 bases, and 13 bases lay between the germline ends. CDR3 sequence (DNA): TGTGCCAGCATACTACAGGGTACAGAGACCCAGTACTTC. It yields the protein CASILQGTETQYF.

The chain links TRBV12-3 or TRBV12-4 to TRBJ1-1, with TRBD1 as a possible D gene (5 bases). This CDR3 has 14 residues. V was shortened by 5 bases and J by 4 bases, with 14 bases between the two germline ends. This chain's CDR3 is CASSKLGGSTEAFF. The CDR3 bases are TGTGCCAGCAGTAAGTTGGGGGGGAGCACTGAAGCTTTCTTT.

There are a few counts of this clonotype. The rearrangement links TRBV10-3 to TRBJ2-1, with 10 positions matching TRBD1. This CDR3 has 13 residues. Trimming cost V 3 bases and J 9 bases; bases outside gene matches: 2. The germline V gene encodes CDR1 ENHRY and CDR2 SYGVKD. The CDR3 is CAISDRDRGEQFF. CDR3 coding DNA: TGTGCCATCAGTGACCGGGACAGGGGTGAGCAGTTCTTC.

This chain links TRBV5-1 with TRBJ1-4, with TRBD1 as a possible D gene (5 bases). CDR1 is SGHRS and CDR2 is YFSETQ in the germline V gene. V was clipped by 1 base and J by 8 bases, with 12 bases between them. The CDR3 runs to 14 residues. The CDR3, as DNA: TGCGCCAGCAGCTTGTACGGGACCGCCGAAAAACTGTTTTTT. This codes for CASSLYGTAEKLFF.

The rearrangement joins TRBV3-1 to TRBJ1-2; maybe TRBD1 (5 bases). This CDR3 region has 14 residues. Germline CDR1 and CDR2: LGHDT and YNNKEL (reference sequence). V lost 3 bases and J 7 bases, leaving 15 bases between the germline ends. Here the CDR3 reads CASSHHGRQGGYTF. As DNA, the CDR3 is TGTGCCAGCAGCCATCACGGGCGGCAGGGTGGCTACACCTTC.

The chain links TRBV2 to TRBJ1-5; a possible D gene is TRBD1 (6 bases). Trimming cost V 6 bases and J 7 bases, with 16 bases left between them. CDR3 size: 14 residues. CDR1 is SNHLY, CDR2 FYNNEI, per germline. Here the CDR3 DNA reads TGTGCCAGCAGCGAAAACAGGGCCCCCCAGCCCCAGCATTTT. It codes for CASSENRAPQPQHF.

J is TRBJ2-7 and V is TRBV20-1; the match to TRBD1 covers 8 bases. V shed 2 bases, J shed 6 bases, and the junction held 12 bases outside the gene matches. The CDR3 length is 15 residues. Germline V gene lookup returns CDR1 DFQATT and CDR2 SNEGSKA (reference sequence). The CDR3 sequence is CSARLDGTGPSEQYF. The CDR3 nucleotides read TGCAGTGCTAGACTTGACGGGACAGGACCATCCGAGCAGTACTTC.

The rearrangement joins TRBV12-3 or TRBV12-4 to TRBJ2-3, with TRBD2 matching over 10 bases. This CDR3 has 14 residues. Trimming removed 6 bases from V and 8 bases from J; junction bases left unmatched: 8. As DNA, the CDR3 is TGTGCCAGCAGGGTAGCGGGAGGAGGTGGTACGCAGTATTTT. It encodes CASRVAGGGGTQYF.

The chain uses TRBV5-8 and TRBJ2-3; tentative D call: TRBD1 (5 bases). The CDR3 totals 13 residues. V was pared by 4 bases and J by 4 bases, with 10 bases between. Germline CDR1 reads SGHTS; CDR2 reads YDEGEE. The CDR3 nucleotides are TGTGCCAGCAGCACAGGTCGCCCAGATACGCAGTATTTT. Translated: CASSTGRPDTQYF.

This chain links TRBV6-4 with TRBJ2-2, with 7 bases matching TRBD2. Germline CDR1 and CDR2: MRHNA and SNTAGT. CDR3 length: 14 residues. Unmatched junction bases numbered 1, after V lost 6 bases and J lost 0 bases. The CDR3 sequence: CASRTSPNTGELFF. The CDR3 nucleotides read TGTGCCAGCAGGACTAGCCCGAACACCGGGGAGCTGTTTTTT.

This clonotype occurred a few times. The chain joins TRBV5-1 to TRBJ1-6; 9 positions match TRBD1. Trimming cost V 3 bases and J 7 bases; bases outside gene matches: 8. The CDR3 totals 16 residues. Germline V lookup: CDR1 SGHRS, CDR2 YFSETQ. The CDR3 bases are TGCGCCAGCAGCTCCGCGGACAGGGGCACGAATTCACCCCTCCACTTT. Amino acid sequence: CASSSADRGTNSPLHF.

The chain combines TRBV5-1 with TRBJ2-7; 8 bases are shared with TRBD2. Germline lookup yields CDR1 SGHRS and CDR2 YFSETQ. After removal of 5 bases from V and 3 bases from J, the junction contained 7 bases not matched to a gene. The CDR3 is made up of 14 amino acids. The CDR3 DNA is TGCGCCAGCAGGGATTTAGCGGGAAGCTACGAGCAGTACTTC. It yields the protein CASRDLAGSYEQYF.

In its sample, this clonotype was seen a few times. In DNA, the CDR3 is TGCGCCAGCAAATTGGGAAACACTCGGAGCTCCTACGAGCAGTACTTC. This gives the protein CASKLGNTRSSYEQYF. The genes are TRBV5-1 and TRBJ2-7, with unresolved D. The germline CDR1 and CDR2 sequences are SGHRS and YFSETQ. This CDR3 comprises 16 residues. V was trimmed by 6 bases and J by 0 bases, leaving 19 bases between them.

The rearrangement uses TRBV15 and TRBJ2-7; D not resolved. The CDR3 covers 13 residues. CDR1 is LNHNV and CDR2 is YYDKDF in the germline V gene (reference sequence). Trimming stripped 3 bases from V and 2 bases from J, with 8 bases between. The CDR3 DNA reads TGTGCCACCAGCAGCCATTCAACCTACGAGCAGTACTTC. It is translated as CATSSHSTYEQYF.

This chain connects TRBV7-8 to TRBJ2-7; D gene ambiguous. Between the trimmed V and J ends, which lost 5 bases and 5 bases, there was a span of 13 bases. The length of the CDR3 is 13 residues. Germline CDR1 reads SGHVS; CDR2 reads FQNEAQ. The CDR3 is CASSPGRVNEQYF. The CDR3 nucleotides read TGTGCCAGCAGCCCGGGTCGGGTTAACGAGCAGTACTTC.